Listed below are T cell receptor beta chains from one sample, sequenced in a study of a mutant IDH1 vaccine in newly diagnosed glioma. Data came from immunoSEQ multiplex PCR; TCRdb stores just in-frame clones and leaves some out. This sample has tens of thousands of clones, with about 85% found just once. For these TCRs, the target antigens are not known. The starting material was PBMCs, obtained from a glioma patient whose treatment included an IDH1 peptide vaccine. The receptor set was obtained from a woman aged 18 to 35 with glioma. Each CDR3 is given with its conserved first and last residue. D genes are given only for firm matches. Size values are once, few and many counts, or a class for expanded clones, and some rows have none.

j_call v_call clone_size d_call cdr3_length cdr3_aa cdr3_nt
TRBJ2-1 TRBV29-1 . TRBD2 15 CSVGWERGGDGEQFF TGCAGCGTTGGGTGGGAGCGGGGGGGCGATGGAGAGCAGTTCTTC
TRBJ1-2 TRBV13 . . 12 CASSRDQIGYTF TGTGCCAGCAGCCGGGACCAGATTGGCTACACCTTC
TRBJ1-4 TRBV11-2 . . 14 CASSPTLHNEKLFF TGTGCCAGCAGCCCCACCTTGCATAATGAAAAACTGTTTTTT
TRBJ1-2 TRBV10-2 . . 12 CASSQGGGGYTF TGCGCCAGCAGTCAAGGGGGGGGCGGCTACACCTTC
TRBJ1-5 TRBV19 few TRBD1 15 CASSIAHRGNQPQHF TGTGCCAGTAGTATAGCTCACAGGGGAAATCAGCCCCAGCATTTT
TRBJ2-7 TRBV5-1 . TRBD2 17 CASSRIGTSGFSYEQYF TGCGCCAGCAGCCGGATTGGGACTAGCGGATTCTCCTACGAGCAGTACTTC
TRBJ2-5 TRBV27 . . 14 CASSPQILQETQYF TGTGCCAGCAGCCCACAGATTCTCCAAGAGACCCAGTACTTC
TRBJ2-5 TRBV5-1 . . 16 CASSLDARGETETQYF TGCGCCAGCAGCTTGGACGCCAGGGGGGAAACAGAGACCCAGTACTTC
TRBJ2-7 TRBV2 . TRBD2 16 CASSALLAGGSYEQYF TGTGCCAGCAGCGCCCTTCTAGCGGGGGGCTCCTACGAGCAGTACTTC
TRBJ2-2 TRBV5-1 . . 14 CASSERLNTGELFF TGCGCCAGCAGTGAACGGTTAAACACCGGGGAGCTGTTTTTT
TRBJ2-3 TRBV9 once . 13 CASSVGATDTQYF TGTGCCAGCAGCGTAGGAGCCACAGATACGCAGTATTTT
TRBJ1-5 TRBV18 . TRBD1 15 CASSPGTGGNQPQHF TGTGCCAGCTCACCAGGGACAGGGGGCAATCAGCCCCAGCATTTT
TRBJ2-7 TRBV27 . TRBD2 15 CASRPSRGTTGEQYF TGTGCCAGCAGACCTTCCCGGGGGACTACTGGCGAGCAGTACTTC
TRBJ2-3 TRBV5-8 . . 16 CASSQRRTALTDTQYF TGTGCCAGCAGCCAGCGACGCACCGCATTAACAGATACGCAGTATTTT
TRBJ2-3 TRBV27 . TRBD2 15 CASSFKRGQSDTQYF TGTGCCAGCAGTTTTAAGCGGGGCCAGTCAGATACGCAGTATTTT
TRBJ2-3 TRBV4-2 . TRBD2 23 CASSPQGGNAHFVGGGATDTQYF TGTGCCAGCAGCCCCCAGGGGGGTAATGCGCATTTCGTGGGCGGGGGGGCCACAGATACGCAGTATTTT
TRBJ1-1 TRBV2 . TRBD1 14 CASAVAGGNTEAFF TGTGCCAGTGCAGTGGCAGGGGGGAACACTGAAGCTTTCTTT
TRBJ1-5 TRBV19 . . 16 CASSIAGRLSNQPQHF TGTGCCAGTAGTATTGCAGGGCGGCTATCCAATCAGCCCCAGCATTTT
TRBJ1-3 TRBV19 . TRBD1 14 CASRGQGAGNTIYF TGTGCCAGTAGAGGACAGGGGGCTGGAAACACCATATATTTT
TRBJ2-1 TRBV7-2 . TRBD2 15 CASSLGTSGGDEQFF TGTGCCAGCAGCCTAGGGACTAGCGGGGGCGATGAGCAGTTCTTC
TRBJ2-1 TRBV4-1 . . 13 CASSQGLYNEQFF TGCGCCAGCAGCCAAGGACTGTACAATGAGCAGTTCTTC
TRBJ1-5 TRBV19 . . 12 CASSIAAEPQHF TGTGCCAGTAGTATAGCGGCAGAGCCCCAGCATTTT
TRBJ1-2 TRBV10-3 once . 13 CAISESANYGYTF TGTGCCATCAGTGAGTCAGCTAACTATGGCTACACCTTC
TRBJ2-7 TRBV27 . . 15 CASSPAVSAFYEQYF TGTGCCAGCAGTCCCGCGGTGTCGGCTTTCTACGAGCAGTACTTC
TRBJ2-3 TRBV9 once TRBD2 17 CASSVATGREVVDTQYF TGTGCCAGCAGCGTAGCTACGGGGCGGGAGGTGGTAGATACGCAGTATTTT
TRBJ2-7 TRBV7-8 . TRBD2 15 CASSLWSLAGLEQYF TGTGCCAGCAGCTTATGGTCTCTAGCGGGATTGGAGCAGTACTTC
TRBJ2-3 TRBV5-4 . TRBD2 15 CASSFTGGPTDTQYF TGTGCCAGCAGTTTTACGGGGGGGCCCACAGATACGCAGTATTTT
TRBJ2-1 TRBV4-1 . . 17 CASSKTMGGSSYNEQFF TGCGCCAGCAGCAAGACAATGGGGGGAAGCTCCTACAATGAGCAGTTCTTC
TRBJ2-1 TRBV5-6 . . 12 CASSLRYLEGFF TGTGCCAGCAGCTTGCGGTACCTCGAAGGGTTCTTC
TRBJ1-1 TRBV9 . . 15 CASSTMTNMNTEAFF TGTGCCAGCAGCACCATGACAAACATGAACACTGAAGCTTTCTTT
TRBJ2-3 TRBV6-1 . . 11 CASRGGDTQYF TGTGCCAGCAGAGGTGGAGATACGCAGTATTTT
TRBJ2-5 TRBV27 . . 14 CASSWSQGEETQYF TGTGCCAGCAGTTGGAGCCAGGGAGAGGAGACCCAGTACTTC
TRBJ2-3 TRBV7-3 few TRBD2 15 CASSLIAGDRDTQYF TGTGCCAGCAGCTTAATAGCGGGAGATCGAGATACGCAGTATTTT
TRBJ2-2 TRBV7-6 . . 12 CASSLATGELFF TGTGCCAGCAGCTTAGCGACCGGGGAGCTGTTTTTT
TRBJ2-4 TRBV9 . . 18 CASSVGPGEVLAKNIQYF TGTGCCAGCAGCGTAGGTCCCGGGGAGGTACTAGCCAAAAACATTCAGTACTTC
TRBJ2-3 TRBV11-1 . . 12 CASSWSADTQYF TGTGCCAGCAGCTGGTCGGCAGATACGCAGTATTTT
TRBJ2-7 TRBV6-5 . . 13 CASSPLDLNEQYF TGTGCCAGCAGTCCCCTGGACCTCAACGAGCAGTACTTC
TRBJ1-6 TRBV18 . . 12 CASSSVVSPLHF TGTGCCAGCTCATCAGTAGTATCACCCCTCCACTTT
TRBJ2-5 TRBV19 . TRBD2 15 CASSGRLARQETQYF TGTGCCAGTAGTGGGCGACTAGCCCGCCAAGAGACCCAGTACTTC